This T cell receptor beta chain comes out of a study of CD8+CD57+ T cells in acquired aplastic anemia. CDR3 and TCR beta VDJ profiling relied on genomic DNA as the template. TCRdb called the reads again in MiXCR, with one record for every CDR3 protein. Among about 210,000 distinct CDR3 sequences listed, roughly 57% were seen once. This CDR3 is 15 amino acids long. Per the germline V gene, CDR1 is MGHRA and CDR2 is YSYEKL. J was trimmed by 10 bases and V by 3 bases; bases with no gene match: 8. Only a few counts were recorded for this clonotype. This sequence joins TRBV4-1 and TRBJ2-1; 11 nucleotides line up with TRBD1. This TCR was recovered from a human donor in good health. What was sequenced was sorted CD4+, CD8+, or CD8+CD57+ T cells (not recorded which) from PBMCs. This CDR3 is CASSHPGQGAYEQFF. The CDR3 nucleotides read TGCGCCAGCAGCCACCCCGGACAGGGGGCCTACGAGCAGTTCTTC.